These T cell receptor beta chains were read from a single sample in a study of shared clonotypes between healthy human individuals. Libraries were prepared by immunoSEQ multiplex PCR; TCRdb keeps only in-frame clonotypes and omits some of them. The table includes approximately 840,000 clones, around 96% detected once. Sequencing input: naive CD8+ T cells sorted from blood. Receptor source: a man under 40 in good health. CDR3s include the opening cysteine and the closing phenylalanine or tryptophan. The D gene is left open where the match is weak. Part of the rows lack a size; the others show once, few, many or a class for expanded clones.

cdr3_length clone_size d_call j_call v_call cdr3_aa cdr3_nt
14 NA NA TRBJ2-7 TRBV4-1 CASSQEEDTYEQYF TGCGCCAGCAGCCAAGAAGAGGATACCTACGAGCAGTACTTC
14 NA TRBD2 TRBJ2-1 TRBV13 CASSTGLGYNEQFF TGTGCCAGCAGCACGGGACTAGGATACAATGAGCAGTTCTTC
13 NA NA TRBJ2-7 TRBV5-1 CASSPSTSSEQYF TGCGCCAGCAGCCCATCGACAAGTTCCGAGCAGTACTTC
15 NA TRBD2 TRBJ2-7 TRBV10-3 CAISEGTSGTYEQYF TGTGCCATCAGTGAGGGGACTAGCGGGACCTACGAGCAGTACTTC
15 NA NA TRBJ2-3 TRBV7-3 CASSLRPPPTDTQYF TGTGCCAGCAGCTTGAGGCCCCCACCGACAGATACGCAGTATTTT
13 NA NA TRBJ2-5 TRBV9 CASSPWAGETQYF TGTGCCAGCAGCCCGTGGGCCGGAGAGACCCAGTACTTC
14 NA NA TRBJ1-5 TRBV30 CAWSSVDFNQPQHF TGTGCCTGGAGTTCGGTAGACTTCAATCAGCCCCAGCATTTT
15 NA TRBD1 TRBJ2-7 TRBV14 CASSQVGDRGYEQYF TGTGCCAGCAGCCAAGTAGGGGACAGGGGCTACGAGCAGTACTTC
15 NA TRBD1 TRBJ2-7 TRBV4-1 CASSQADRAVYEQYF TGCGCCAGCAGCCAAGCGGACAGGGCAGTCTACGAGCAGTACTTC
15 NA NA TRBJ2-7 TRBV2 CASRGTRLRNDDQYF TGTGCCAGCAGGGGGACAAGGCTGAGGAACGACGACCAGTACTTC
13 NA TRBD2 TRBJ2-7 TRBV19 CASSILTSSEQYF TGTGCCAGTAGTATTTTGACTAGCTCCGAGCAGTACTTC
14 once TRBD1 TRBJ2-7 TRBV7-9 CASRWTGASYEQYF TGTGCCAGCCGTTGGACAGGGGCCTCCTACGAGCAGTACTTC
17 NA TRBD2 TRBJ2-7 TRBV10-3 CAISDPTSGRAEGEQYF TGTGCCATCAGTGACCCCACCAGCGGGAGGGCCGAAGGCGAGCAGTACTTC
13 NA NA TRBJ2-7 TRBV10-3 CAISEEGTYEQYF TGTGCCATCAGTGAAGAGGGAACCTACGAGCAGTACTTC
13 NA TRBD1 TRBJ1-2 TRBV29-1 CSVEGQGAYGYTF TGCAGCGTTGAGGGGCAGGGGGCGTATGGCTACACCTTC
12 once NA TRBJ2-1 TRBV7-9 CANVAGYNEQFF TGTGCCAACGTGGCGGGGTACAATGAGCAGTTCTTC
15 once NA TRBJ2-1 TRBV29-1 CSVEGDQRTNNEQFF TGCAGCGTTGAAGGGGACCAAAGAACTAACAATGAGCAGTTCTTC
15 NA NA TRBJ2-1 TRBV7-2 CASSTSGFSYNEQFF TGTGCCAGCAGCACCAGCGGGTTCTCCTACAATGAGCAGTTCTTC
12 NA NA TRBJ1-1 TRBV6-5 CASSYPGGEAFF TGTGCCAGCAGTTACCCGGGGGGTGAAGCTTTCTTT
15 NA NA TRBJ2-3 TRBV27 CASSLHKGSTDTQYF TGTGCCAGCAGTTTACACAAAGGCAGCACAGATACGCAGTATTTT
13 NA TRBD1 TRBJ2-1 TRBV29-1 CSVLTRQGFEQFF TGCAGCGTTTTAACAAGACAGGGATTTGAGCAGTTCTTC
15 NA TRBD1 TRBJ2-7 TRBV4-1 CASSQVGQGPYEQYF TGCGCCAGCAGCCAAGTGGGACAGGGACCCTACGAGCAGTACTTC
16 few NA TRBJ1-3 TRBV13 CASSHHGEFSGNTIYF TGTGCCAGCAGCCATCACGGCGAATTCTCTGGAAACACCATATATTTT
12 NA NA TRBJ2-1 TRBV7-9 CASSSIAHEQFF TGTGCCAGCAGCTCGATAGCGCATGAGCAGTTCTTC
15 NA NA TRBJ2-1 TRBV9 CASSVGRVRDNEQFF TGTGCCAGCAGCGTAGGGAGGGTCCGGGACAATGAGCAGTTCTTC
15 NA TRBD1 TRBJ2-7 TRBV5-1 CASSLGYTGGNEQYF TGCGCCAGCAGCTTAGGTTACACAGGGGGCAACGAGCAGTACTTC
15 NA NA TRBJ2-7 TRBV5-1 CASSQGQPGEYEQYF TGCGCCAGCAGCCAAGGACAGCCTGGGGAGTACGAGCAGTACTTC
15 NA NA TRBJ2-5 TRBV7-9 CASSLREDFQETQYF TGTGCCAGCAGCCTTAGGGAAGACTTCCAAGAGACCCAGTACTTC
15 NA NA TRBJ2-3 TRBV7-6 CASSLEVRSTDTQYF TGTGCCAGCAGCTTAGAGGTACGAAGCACAGATACGCAGTATTTT
16 NA NA TRBJ2-5 TRBV7-9 CASSLTRHYEGETQYF TGTGCCAGCAGTCTGACTAGACATTACGAGGGAGAGACCCAGTACTTC
13 NA NA TRBJ1-2 TRBV2 CASSGRINYGYTF TGTGCCAGCAGCGGACGGATTAACTATGGCTACACCTTC
15 once NA TRBJ2-1 TRBV11-2 CASRPTGKINNEQFF TGTGCCAGCAGGCCCACAGGGAAAATAAACAATGAGCAGTTCTTC
13 NA TRBD1 TRBJ2-2 TRBV29-1 CSVAGTDTGELFF TGCAGCGTTGCCGGGACAGACACCGGGGAGCTGTTTTTT
15 NA TRBD2 TRBJ2-1 TRBV19 CARPIAAGRVNEQFF TGTGCCAGACCCATAGCGGCAGGGAGGGTTAATGAGCAGTTCTTC
13 NA NA TRBJ2-5 TRBV13 CASSSGWQETQYF TGTGCCAGCAGTTCAGGGTGGCAAGAGACCCAGTACTTC
13 NA NA TRBJ2-7 TRBV7-6 CASSQGRDYEQYF TGTGCCAGCAGCCAAGGGCGGGACTACGAGCAGTACTTC
14 NA NA TRBJ1-5 TRBV13 CASSLAGTNQPQHF TGTGCCAGCAGCTTAGCGGGGACCAATCAGCCCCAGCATTTT
14 NA NA TRBJ2-7 TRBV27 CASSFSQETYEQYF TGTGCCAGCAGTTTCTCCCAGGAAACCTACGAGCAGTACTTC
14 once NA TRBJ2-7 TRBV5-5 CASSEELAPYEQYF TGTGCCAGCAGCGAGGAACTAGCTCCCTACGAGCAGTACTTC
16 NA TRBD1 TRBJ2-7 TRBV2 CASSEYRDSGSYEQYF TGTGCCAGCAGCGAATACCGGGACAGCGGCTCCTACGAGCAGTACTTC
13 NA NA TRBJ2-1 TRBV7-9 CASSLPPDNEQFF TGTGCCAGCAGCTTGCCCCCAGACAATGAGCAGTTCTTC
12 once TRBD1 TRBJ1-4 TRBV29-1 CSAVTGNEKLFF TGCAGCGCTGTGACAGGGAATGAAAAACTGTTTTTT